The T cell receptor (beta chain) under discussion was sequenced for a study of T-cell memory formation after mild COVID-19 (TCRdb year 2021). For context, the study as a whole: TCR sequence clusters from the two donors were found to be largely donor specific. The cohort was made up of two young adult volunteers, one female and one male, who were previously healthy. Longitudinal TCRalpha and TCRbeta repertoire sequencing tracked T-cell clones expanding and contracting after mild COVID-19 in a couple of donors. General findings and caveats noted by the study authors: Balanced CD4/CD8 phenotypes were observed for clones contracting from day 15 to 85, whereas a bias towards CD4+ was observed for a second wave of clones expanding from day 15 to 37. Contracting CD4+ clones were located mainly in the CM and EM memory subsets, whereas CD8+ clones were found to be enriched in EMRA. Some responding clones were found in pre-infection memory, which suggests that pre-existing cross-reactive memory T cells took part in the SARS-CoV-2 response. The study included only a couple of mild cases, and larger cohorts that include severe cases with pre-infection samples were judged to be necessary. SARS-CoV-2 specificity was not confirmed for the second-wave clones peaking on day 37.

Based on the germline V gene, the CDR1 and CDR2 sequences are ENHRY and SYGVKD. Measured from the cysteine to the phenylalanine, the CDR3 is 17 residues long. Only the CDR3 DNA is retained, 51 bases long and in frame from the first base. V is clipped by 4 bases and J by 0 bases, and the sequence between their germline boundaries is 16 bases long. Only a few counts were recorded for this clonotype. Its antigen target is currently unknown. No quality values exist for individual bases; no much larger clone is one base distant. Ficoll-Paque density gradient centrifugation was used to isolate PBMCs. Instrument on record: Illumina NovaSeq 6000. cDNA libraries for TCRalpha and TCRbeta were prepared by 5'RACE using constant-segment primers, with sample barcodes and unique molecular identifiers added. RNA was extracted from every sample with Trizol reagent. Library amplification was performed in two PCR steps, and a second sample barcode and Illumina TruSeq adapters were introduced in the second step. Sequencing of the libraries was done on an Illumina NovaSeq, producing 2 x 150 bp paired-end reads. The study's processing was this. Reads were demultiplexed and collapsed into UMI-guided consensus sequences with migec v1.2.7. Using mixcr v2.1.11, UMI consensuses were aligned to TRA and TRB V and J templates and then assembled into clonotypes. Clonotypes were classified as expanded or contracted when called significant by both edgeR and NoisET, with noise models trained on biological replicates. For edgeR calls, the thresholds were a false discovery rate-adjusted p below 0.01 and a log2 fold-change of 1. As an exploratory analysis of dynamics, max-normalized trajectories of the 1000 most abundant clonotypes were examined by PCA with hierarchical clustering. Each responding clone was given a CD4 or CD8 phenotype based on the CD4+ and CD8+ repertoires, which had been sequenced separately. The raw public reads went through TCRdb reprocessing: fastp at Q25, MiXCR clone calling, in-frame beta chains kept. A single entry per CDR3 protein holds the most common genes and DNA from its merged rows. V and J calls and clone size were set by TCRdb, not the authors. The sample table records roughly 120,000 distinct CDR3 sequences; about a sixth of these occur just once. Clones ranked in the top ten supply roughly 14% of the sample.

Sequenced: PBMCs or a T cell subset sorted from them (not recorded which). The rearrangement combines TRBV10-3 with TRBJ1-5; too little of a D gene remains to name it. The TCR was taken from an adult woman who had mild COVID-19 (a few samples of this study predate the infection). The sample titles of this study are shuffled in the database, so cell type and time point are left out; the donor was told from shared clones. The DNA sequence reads TGTGCCATCAGTGTAACAGCTACCTACGCTAGCAATCAGCCCCAGCATTTT. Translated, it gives CAISVTATYASNQPQHF.